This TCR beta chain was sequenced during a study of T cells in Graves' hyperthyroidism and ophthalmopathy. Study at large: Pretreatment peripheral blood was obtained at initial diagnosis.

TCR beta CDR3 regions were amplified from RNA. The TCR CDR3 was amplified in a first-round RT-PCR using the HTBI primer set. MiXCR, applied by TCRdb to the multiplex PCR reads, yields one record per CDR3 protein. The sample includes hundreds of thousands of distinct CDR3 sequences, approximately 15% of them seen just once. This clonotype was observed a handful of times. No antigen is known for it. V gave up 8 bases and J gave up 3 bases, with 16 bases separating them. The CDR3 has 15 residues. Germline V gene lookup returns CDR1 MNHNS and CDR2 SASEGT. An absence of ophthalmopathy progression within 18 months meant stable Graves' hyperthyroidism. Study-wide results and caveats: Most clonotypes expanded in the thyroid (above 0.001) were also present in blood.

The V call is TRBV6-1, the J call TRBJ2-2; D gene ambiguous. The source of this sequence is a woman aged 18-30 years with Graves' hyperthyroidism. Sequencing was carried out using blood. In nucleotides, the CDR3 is TGTGCCAGCGGTAACGAGGAGTTGTACACCGGGGAGCTGTTTTTT. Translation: CASGNEELYTGELFF.